This T cell receptor beta chain was recovered during a study of cytomegalovirus exposure and HLA in healthy donors. General study points: In the 120 or so validation repertoires, just under 95% of cluster scores exceeded 0, per a later analysis.

Germline V gene data show CDR1 as SGHNT and CDR2 as YENEEA. This CDR3 has 16 residues. The J segment lost 0 bases and the V segment lost 5 bases, leaving 3 bases of the junction unmatched. TCRdb's copy holds only in-frame clones and misses some; the assay was immunoSEQ multiplex PCR. The table shows roughly 220,000 clones, with 75% to 95% occurring only once. As concerns this clone: Its antigen is not known.

The TCR originated in a woman aged 18-29 years in good health and CMV-seronegative. The V call is TRBV11-3, the J call TRBJ2-3; 12 nucleotides agree with TRBD2. The sequenced sample was PBMCs. The CDR3 nucleotides read TGTGCCAGCAGCCCCGGGACTAGCGGGAGCACAGATACGCAGTATTTT. Translating it yields CASSPGTSGSTDTQYF.